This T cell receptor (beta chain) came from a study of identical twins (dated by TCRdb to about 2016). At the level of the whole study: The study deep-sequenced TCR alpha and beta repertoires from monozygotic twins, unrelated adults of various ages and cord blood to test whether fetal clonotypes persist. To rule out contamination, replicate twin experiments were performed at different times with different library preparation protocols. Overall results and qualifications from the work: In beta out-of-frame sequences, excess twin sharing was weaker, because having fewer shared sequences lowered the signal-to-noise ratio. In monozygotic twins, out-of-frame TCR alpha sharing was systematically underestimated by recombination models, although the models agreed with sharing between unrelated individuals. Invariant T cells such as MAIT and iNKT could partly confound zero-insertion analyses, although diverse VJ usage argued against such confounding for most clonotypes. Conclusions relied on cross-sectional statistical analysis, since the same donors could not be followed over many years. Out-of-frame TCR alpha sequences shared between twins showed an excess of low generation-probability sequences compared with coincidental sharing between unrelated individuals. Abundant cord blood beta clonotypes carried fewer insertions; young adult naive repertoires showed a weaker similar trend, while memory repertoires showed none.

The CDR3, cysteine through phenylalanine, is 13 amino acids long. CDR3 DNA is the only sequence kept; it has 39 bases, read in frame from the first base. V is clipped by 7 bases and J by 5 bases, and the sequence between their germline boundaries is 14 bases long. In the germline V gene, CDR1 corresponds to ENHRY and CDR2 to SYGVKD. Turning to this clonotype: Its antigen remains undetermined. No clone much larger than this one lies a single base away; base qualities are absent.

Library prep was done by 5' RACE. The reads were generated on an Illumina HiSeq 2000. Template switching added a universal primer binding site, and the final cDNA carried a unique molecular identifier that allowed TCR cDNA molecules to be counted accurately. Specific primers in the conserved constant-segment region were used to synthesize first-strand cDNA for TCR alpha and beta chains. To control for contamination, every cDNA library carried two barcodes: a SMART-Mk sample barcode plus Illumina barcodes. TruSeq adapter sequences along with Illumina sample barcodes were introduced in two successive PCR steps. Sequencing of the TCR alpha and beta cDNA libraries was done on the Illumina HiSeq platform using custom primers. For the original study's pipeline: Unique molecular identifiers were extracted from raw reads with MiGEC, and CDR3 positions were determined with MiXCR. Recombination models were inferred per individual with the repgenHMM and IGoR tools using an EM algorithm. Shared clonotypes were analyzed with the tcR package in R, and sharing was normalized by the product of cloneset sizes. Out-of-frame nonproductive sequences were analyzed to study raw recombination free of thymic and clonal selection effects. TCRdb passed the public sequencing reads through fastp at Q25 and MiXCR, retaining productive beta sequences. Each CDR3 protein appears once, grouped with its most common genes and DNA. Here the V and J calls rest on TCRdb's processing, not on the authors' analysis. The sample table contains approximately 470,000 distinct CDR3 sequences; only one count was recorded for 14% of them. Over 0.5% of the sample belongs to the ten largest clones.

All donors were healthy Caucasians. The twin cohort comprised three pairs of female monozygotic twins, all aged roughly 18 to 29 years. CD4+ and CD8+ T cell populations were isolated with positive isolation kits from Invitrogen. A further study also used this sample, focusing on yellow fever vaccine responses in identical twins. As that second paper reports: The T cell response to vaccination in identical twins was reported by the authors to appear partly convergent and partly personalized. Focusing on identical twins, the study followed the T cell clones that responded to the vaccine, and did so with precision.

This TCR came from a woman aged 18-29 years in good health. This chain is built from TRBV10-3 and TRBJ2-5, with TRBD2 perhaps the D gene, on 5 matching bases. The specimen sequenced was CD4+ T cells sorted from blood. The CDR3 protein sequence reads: CAIKSSTGETQYF. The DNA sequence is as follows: TGTGCCATCAAATCCTCCACGGGGGAGACCCAGTACTTC.